The T cell receptor (beta chain) under discussion was sequenced for a study of blood T cell repertoires in COVID-19. Whole-study context: Acute-phase and convalescent COVID-19 samples originated in the United States, Italy and Spain. The analysed material was cDNA or gDNA that came from T cells, B-cell-depleted T cells, or PBMCs.

Some clones are missing from TCRdb's copy, which holds only in-frame ones; the method was immunoSEQ multiplex PCR. Of approximately 250,000 clones listed, about 85% are singletons. The V end was cut by 6 bases, the J end by 0 bases, with 9 bases between. CDR1 and CDR2 (germline): SQVTM, ANQGSEA. The CDR3 loop spans 13 amino acids. This TCR derives from a man between 60 and 75 years old with acute or convalescent COVID-19. Material: peripheral blood. V gene TRBV29-1 combines with J gene TRBJ1-5; the D gene is possibly TRBD1 (6 bases). The CDR3 loop is CSVRTDSNQPQHF. The DNA for the CDR3 is TGCAGCGTGAGGACAGATAGCAATCAGCCCCAGCATTTT.